A selection of T cell receptor beta chains follows, all from one sample in a study of identical twins. TCRdb used MiXCR to reprocess the 5' RACE reads, holding one entry per CDR3 protein. Seen here are 200,000 to 250,000 distinct CDR3 sequences, over 9.5% observed once, and the top ten hold 10%. Material: memory T cells sorted from blood. The receptors derive from a man in his forties or fifties in good health. The CDR3 runs from the conserved cysteine through the conserved F or W. Fields, in order: clone size, V gene, J gene, D gene, CDR3 DNA, CDR3 protein. A D gene is named only where the DNA matches it firmly. Clone sizes are given selectively: once, few, many, or a class where the clone is expanded.

>-|TRBV11-2|TRBJ2-7|TRBD1
TGTGCCAGCAGCCTCACAGGACAGGCTGCCTACGAGCAGTACTTC
CASSLTGQAAYEQYF
>-|TRBV10-3|TRBJ2-7|-
TGTGCCATCAGTGAGTCGAACACCTACGAGCAGTACTTC
CAISESNTYEQYF
>-|TRBV6-2/TRBV6-3|TRBJ2-3|-
TGTGCCAGCAGTTACGATCCGGCGGAGTCGCTTCTGCAGGGAGGATGGTATACGCAGTATTTT
CASSYDPAESLLQGGWYTQYF
>many|TRBV24-1|TRBJ2-1|TRBD1
TGTGCCACCAGCTCAATCCGGGACAGGTCCGACAATGAGCAGTTCTTC
CATSSIRDRSDNEQFF
>many|TRBV29-1|TRBJ1-2|TRBD1
TGCAGCGTCTTAAAACTACAGGGGACTAACTATGGCTACACCTTC
CSVLKLQGTNYGYTF
>few|TRBV6-1|TRBJ1-1|-
TGTGCCAGCAGTGAAAGGGTAAGGGACACTGAAGCTTTCTTT
CASSERVRDTEAFF
>many|TRBV12-3/TRBV12-4|TRBJ1-2|-
TGTGCCAGCAGCGGGACAAGCTATGGCTACACCTTC
CASSGTSYGYTF
>many|TRBV27|TRBJ2-2|TRBD2
TGTGCCAGCAGTGATCCTAGCGGGGGGCACACCGGGGAGCTGTTTTTT
CASSDPSGGHTGELFF
>-|TRBV25-1|TRBJ2-5|-
TGTGCCAGCAGTGATGGTGGACGGGGGACTCAAGAGACCCAGTACTTC
CASSDGGRGTQETQYF
>many|TRBV7-2|TRBJ1-1|-
TGTGCCAGCAGCTTCCCCGGAAGCACTGAAGCTTTCTTT
CASSFPGSTEAFF
>few|TRBV2|TRBJ2-3|-
TGTGCCAGCAGAGGTCAGGGAGGCTCAGATACGCAGTATTTT
CASRGQGGSDTQYF
>few|TRBV28|TRBJ2-4|TRBD1
TGTGCCAGCAGTTTATGGGGTCGACAGGGTGGCAAAAACATTCAGTACTTC
CASSLWGRQGGKNIQYF
>few|TRBV4-1|TRBJ1-5|-
TGCGCCAGCAGCCAAGAAGGGCAGAGCAATCGGCCCCAGCATTTT
CASSQEGQSNRPQHF
>many|TRBV12-3/TRBV12-4|TRBJ1-2|TRBD1
TGTGCCAGCAGTATGAATGCGGGACAGGGGATCCACTATGGCTACACCTTC
CASSMNAGQGIHYGYTF
>many|TRBV6-1|TRBJ1-2|-
TGTGCCACCGACAGAGACTATGGCTACACCTTC
CATDRDYGYTF
>-|TRBV7-2|TRBJ2-1|TRBD1
TGTGCCAGCAGCTTAGTGACAGGGGGGTACAATGAGCAGTTCTTC
CASSLVTGGYNEQFF
>-|TRBV19|TRBJ2-4|-
TGTGCCAGTAGTATTGCCAAAAACATTCAGTACTTC
CASSIAKNIQYF
>many|TRBV15|TRBJ2-2|TRBD2
TGTGCCACCAGCGGTAGCGGGTGGGGGGGCACCGGGGAGCTGTTTTTT
CATSGSGWGGTGELFF
>-|TRBV5-1|TRBJ2-5|-
TGCGCCAGCAGCTTCAGGGGAGTGGAGACCCAGTACTTC
CASSFRGVETQYF
>few|TRBV28|TRBJ2-7|-
TGTGCCAGCAGACCCGGACAGTCGTACGAGCAGTACTTC
CASRPGQSYEQYF
>few|TRBV3-1|TRBJ1-3|-
TGTGCCAGCAGCCCTACAGGGTGGGGGACTGGAAACACCATATATTTT
CASSPTGWGTGNTIYF
>-|TRBV5-1|TRBJ2-5|-
TGCGCCAGCGGCGAAACGAAAGAGACCCAGTACTTC
CASGETKETQYF
>-|TRBV3-1|TRBJ2-1|TRBD1
TGTGCCAGCAGCCAAAGTGACAGGGCCCAATTAGAGTTCTTC
CASSQSDRAQLEFF
>many|TRBV29-1|TRBJ1-2|-
TGCAGCGTTGGTGCAGGGAGAAGGATATCCTATGGCTACACCTTC
CSVGAGRRISYGYTF
>-|TRBV30|TRBJ1-5|-
TGTGCCTGGAGTCCGGGACAATGGGGCAATCAGCCCCAGCATTTT
CAWSPGQWGNQPQHF
>many|TRBV24-1|TRBJ1-2|TRBD1
TGTGCCACCAGTGATCAGACGCTGGGACAGGGGTACTATGGCTACACCTTC
CATSDQTLGQGYYGYTF
>few|TRBV27|TRBJ2-7|-
TGTGCCAGCAGCACAGGAAGCGTGCAGTACTTC
CASSTGSVQYF
>few|TRBV4-3|TRBJ2-1|TRBD2
TGCGCCAGCAGCCAAGAGGCTAGCGGGGGGAATGAGCAGTTCTTC
CASSQEASGGNEQFF
>few|TRBV25-1|TRBJ2-5|-
TGTGCCAGCAGTGAATGGGCCCAAGAGACCCAGTACTTC
CASSEWAQETQYF
>many|TRBV6-5|TRBJ2-7|TRBD1
TGTGCCAGCAGTTCCCAACAGTTGACAGGGAACGAGCAGTACTTC
CASSSQQLTGNEQYF
>many|TRBV4-3|TRBJ2-5|TRBD2
TGCGCCAGCAGCCAAGGCGCGGGAGGGAGCGGAGAGACCCAGTACTTC
CASSQGAGGSGETQYF
>few|TRBV5-1|TRBJ2-5|TRBD1
TGCGCCAGCAGCCCGGGACAGCGGGAGACCCAGTACTTC
CASSPGQRETQYF
>-|TRBV20-1|TRBJ2-7|TRBD2
TGCAGCGTAGTAGCGGGAGACGGTGGGTACGAGCAGTACTTC
CSVVAGDGGYEQYF
>-|TRBV28|TRBJ2-3|-
TGTGCCAGCAGTTCCCCAAGCGGAGCACGCACAGATACGCAGTATTTT
CASSSPSGARTDTQYF
>many|TRBV4-2|TRBJ2-2|TRBD2
TGTGCCAGCAGCCAGGGACTAGCGAAGTCCACCGGGGAGCTGTTTTTT
CASSQGLAKSTGELFF
>many|TRBV10-3|TRBJ2-5|-
TGTGCCATCAGTGAACCCGGTCAAGAGACCCAGTACTTC
CAISEPGQETQYF
>few|TRBV7-8|TRBJ2-2|-
TGTGCCAGCAGCTTCAGGGGAGCGTCCGGGGAGCTGTTTTTT
CASSFRGASGELFF
>-|TRBV11-2|TRBJ2-6|TRBD1
TGTGCCAGCAGCCCAAGACAGGGGGCTAATGCTATTGGGGCCAACGTCCTGACTTTC
CASSPRQGANAIGANVLTF
>-|TRBV4-3|TRBJ1-1|-
TGCGCCAGCATGTTAAATATGAACACTGAAGCTTTCTTT
CASMLNMNTEAFF
>-|TRBV28|TRBJ2-7|-
TGTGGTGTGGGGCCCTTTTACGAGCAGTACTTC
CGVGPFYEQYF
>many|TRBV6-5|TRBJ2-3|TRBD2
TGTGCCAGCAGTTTAAGCGGGGTTAGCACAGATACGCAGTATTTT
CASSLSGVSTDTQYF
>-|TRBV20-1|TRBJ1-2|-
TGCAGTGCCTCCTGGGTTACTAGCTATGGCTACACCTTC
CSASWVTSYGYTF
>many|TRBV20-1|TRBJ2-7|-
TGCAGTGCTTCCCCGGGACACCTAACCTCCTACGAGCAGTACTTC
CSASPGHLTSYEQYF
>many|TRBV7-2|TRBJ2-3|TRBD2
TGTGCCAGCAGCCCGAGACTAGCGGGAAACACGCAGTATTTT
CASSPRLAGNTQYF
>many|TRBV18|TRBJ1-5|-
TGTGCCAGCTCACCGACAGGAGATCAGCCCCAGCATTTT
CASSPTGDQPQHF
>many|TRBV5-5|TRBJ1-3|-
TGTGCCAGCAGCTTGGCTGGGGCTGGAAACACCATATATTTT
CASSLAGAGNTIYF
>few|TRBV10-3|TRBJ2-5|-
TGTGCCATCAGTGACTTATCAGAGACCCAGTACTTC
CAISDLSETQYF
>many|TRBV12-3/TRBV12-4|TRBJ1-6|-
TGTGCCAGCAGTCGCGGACAATATAATTCACCCCTCCACTTT
CASSRGQYNSPLHF
>many|TRBV20-1|TRBJ2-1|-
TGCAGTGCTACACCCCTGAGCGTAAGCTCCTACAATGAGCAGTTCTTC
CSATPLSVSSYNEQFF
>many|TRBV6-6|TRBJ1-4|-
TGTGCCAGCCCTTGCTTTAATGAAAAACTGTTTTTT
CASPCFNEKLFF
>many|TRBV5-1|TRBJ1-5|TRBD1
TGCGCCAGCAGCTCACGCCGGGACAGGGGGCCTTATAGCAATCAGCCCCAGCATTTT
CASSSRRDRGPYSNQPQHF
>-|TRBV30|TRBJ2-4|-
TGTGCCTGGAGTCGGGCGGGAATCATGCTGGCCAAAAACATTCAGTACTTC
CAWSRAGIMLAKNIQYF
>-|TRBV5-4|TRBJ2-7|TRBD1
TGTGCCAGCAGCTTGAAAGGGGGCAACTACGAGCAGTACTTC
CASSLKGGNYEQYF
>-|TRBV5-1|TRBJ1-4|TRBD1
TGCGCCAGCAGCCCCGGACAGGGGCGGGGTAATGAAAAACTGTTTTTT
CASSPGQGRGNEKLFF
>few|TRBV4-1|TRBJ2-7|-
TGCGCCAGCAGCCGGGCAAGGGGTTTAGCAGGCGAGCAGTACTTC
CASSRARGLAGEQYF